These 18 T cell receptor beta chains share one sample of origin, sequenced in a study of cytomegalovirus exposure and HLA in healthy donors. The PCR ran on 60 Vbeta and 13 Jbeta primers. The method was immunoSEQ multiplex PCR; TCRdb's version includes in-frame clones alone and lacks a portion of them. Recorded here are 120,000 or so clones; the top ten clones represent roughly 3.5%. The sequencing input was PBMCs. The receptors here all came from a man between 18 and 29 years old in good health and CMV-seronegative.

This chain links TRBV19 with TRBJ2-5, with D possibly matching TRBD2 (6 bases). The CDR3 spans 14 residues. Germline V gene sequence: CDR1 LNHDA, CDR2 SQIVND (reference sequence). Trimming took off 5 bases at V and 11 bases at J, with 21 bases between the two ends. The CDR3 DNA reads TGTGCCAGTAGTCTCCTCCGGGGCACGGGAGAGCAGTACTTC. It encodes CASSLLRGTGEQYF.

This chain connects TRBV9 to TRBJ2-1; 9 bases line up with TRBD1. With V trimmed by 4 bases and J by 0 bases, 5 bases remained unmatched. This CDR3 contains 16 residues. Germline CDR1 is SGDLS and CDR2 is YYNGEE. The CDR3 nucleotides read TGTGCCAGCAGCTACGGACAGGGGAGCTCCTACAATGAGCAGTTCTTC. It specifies CASSYGQGSSYNEQFF.

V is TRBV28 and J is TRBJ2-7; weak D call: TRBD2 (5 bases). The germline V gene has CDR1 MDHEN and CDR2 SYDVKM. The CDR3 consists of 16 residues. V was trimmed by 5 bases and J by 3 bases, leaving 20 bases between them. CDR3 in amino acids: CASSPSLRERFYEQYF. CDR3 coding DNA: TGTGCCAGCAGTCCCTCTCTCCGGGAACGATTCTACGAGCAGTACTTC.

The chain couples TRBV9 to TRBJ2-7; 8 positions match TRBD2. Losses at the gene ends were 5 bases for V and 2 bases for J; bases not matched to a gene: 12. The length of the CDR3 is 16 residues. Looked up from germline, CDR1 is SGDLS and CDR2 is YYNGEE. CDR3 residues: CASSSGGGSSAYEQYF. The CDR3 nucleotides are TGTGCCAGCAGTTCGGGGGGGGGCTCTAGCGCCTACGAGCAGTACTTC.

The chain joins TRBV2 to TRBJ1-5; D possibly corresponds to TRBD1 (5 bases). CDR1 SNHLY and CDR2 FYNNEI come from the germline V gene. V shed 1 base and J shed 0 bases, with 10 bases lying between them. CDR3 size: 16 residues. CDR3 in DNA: TGTGCCAGCAGTGAAGGTGCAGGGCCTAGCAATCAGCCCCAGCATTTT. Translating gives CASSEGAGPSNQPQHF.

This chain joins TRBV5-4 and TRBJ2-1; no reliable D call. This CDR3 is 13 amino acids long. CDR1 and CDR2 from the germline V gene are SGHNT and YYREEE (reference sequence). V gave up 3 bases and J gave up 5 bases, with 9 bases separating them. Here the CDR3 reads CASSSPRDNEQFF. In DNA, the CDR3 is TGTGCCAGCAGCTCCCCACGGGACAATGAGCAGTTCTTC.

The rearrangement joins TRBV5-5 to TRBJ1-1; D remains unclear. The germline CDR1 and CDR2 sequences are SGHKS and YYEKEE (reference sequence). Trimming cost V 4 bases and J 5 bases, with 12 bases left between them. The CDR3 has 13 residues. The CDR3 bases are TGTGCCAGCAGCCCCTTTACTAGGACTGAAGCTTTCTTT. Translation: CASSPFTRTEAFF.

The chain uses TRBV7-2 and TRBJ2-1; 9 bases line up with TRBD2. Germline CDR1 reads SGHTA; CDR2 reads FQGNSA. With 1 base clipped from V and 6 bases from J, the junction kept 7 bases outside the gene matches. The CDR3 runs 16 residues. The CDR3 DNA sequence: TGTGCCAGCAGCTTAGATGGCGGGGGGGCTGTCAATGAGCAGTTCTTC. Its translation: CASSLDGGGAVNEQFF.

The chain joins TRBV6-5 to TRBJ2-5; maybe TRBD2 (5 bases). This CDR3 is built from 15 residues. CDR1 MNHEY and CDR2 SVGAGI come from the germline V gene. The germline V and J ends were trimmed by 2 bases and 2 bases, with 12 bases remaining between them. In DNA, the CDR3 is TGTGCCAGCAGTTACGGCAGAGCGGTACAAGAGACCCAGTACTTC. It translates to CASSYGRAVQETQYF.

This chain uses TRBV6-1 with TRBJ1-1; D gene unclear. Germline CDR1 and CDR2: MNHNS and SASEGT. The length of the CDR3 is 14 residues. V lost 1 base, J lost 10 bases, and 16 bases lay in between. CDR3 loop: CASSEVGDIFRAFF. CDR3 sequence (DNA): TGTGCCAGCAGTGAAGTGGGTGACATTTTCCGAGCTTTCTTT.

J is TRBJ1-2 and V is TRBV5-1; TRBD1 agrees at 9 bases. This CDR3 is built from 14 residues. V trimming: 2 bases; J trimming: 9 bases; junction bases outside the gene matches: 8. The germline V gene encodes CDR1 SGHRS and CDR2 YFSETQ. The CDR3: CASSLRTGEFRYTF. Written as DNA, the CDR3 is TGCGCCAGCAGCTTACGGACAGGGGAGTTTCGCTACACCTTC.

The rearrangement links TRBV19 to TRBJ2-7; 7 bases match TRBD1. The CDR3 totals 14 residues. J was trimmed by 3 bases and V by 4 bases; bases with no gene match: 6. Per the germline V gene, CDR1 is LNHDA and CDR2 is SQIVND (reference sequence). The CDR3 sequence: CASSNFGTDYEQYF. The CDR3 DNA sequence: TGTGCCAGTAGTAACTTCGGGACAGACTACGAGCAGTACTTC.

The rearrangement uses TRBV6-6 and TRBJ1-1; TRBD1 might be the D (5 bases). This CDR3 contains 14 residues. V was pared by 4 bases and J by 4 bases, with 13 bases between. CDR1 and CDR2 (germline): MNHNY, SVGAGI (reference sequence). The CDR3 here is CASSSGRGGTEAFF. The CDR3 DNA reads TGTGCCAGCAGTTCCGGGCGGGGGGGCACTGAAGCTTTCTTT.

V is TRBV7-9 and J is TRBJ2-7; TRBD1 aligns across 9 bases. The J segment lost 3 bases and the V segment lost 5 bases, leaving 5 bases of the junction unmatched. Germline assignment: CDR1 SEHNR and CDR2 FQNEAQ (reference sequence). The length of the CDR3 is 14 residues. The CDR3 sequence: CASSTRDRDYEQYF. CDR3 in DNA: TGTGCCAGCAGCACTCGGGACAGGGACTACGAGCAGTACTTC.

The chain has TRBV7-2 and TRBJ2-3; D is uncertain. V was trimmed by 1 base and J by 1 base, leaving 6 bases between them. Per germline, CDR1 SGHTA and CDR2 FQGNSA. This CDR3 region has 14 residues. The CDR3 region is CASSLELRTDTQYF. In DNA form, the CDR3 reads TGTGCCAGCAGCTTAGAGCTCCGCACAGATACGCAGTATTTT.

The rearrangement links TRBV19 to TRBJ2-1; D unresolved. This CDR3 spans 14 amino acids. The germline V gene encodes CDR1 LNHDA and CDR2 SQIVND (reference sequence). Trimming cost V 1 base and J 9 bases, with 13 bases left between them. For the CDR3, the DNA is TGTGCCAGTAGTATAGCCGGGTATCTCGGTGAGCAGTTCTTC. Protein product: CASSIAGYLGEQFF.

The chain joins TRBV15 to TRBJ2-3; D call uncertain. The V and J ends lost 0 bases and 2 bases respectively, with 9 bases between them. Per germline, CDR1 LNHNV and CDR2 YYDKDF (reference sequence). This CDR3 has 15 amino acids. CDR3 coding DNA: TGTGCCACCAGCAGAGATTCTCCTTTCACAGATACGCAGTATTTT. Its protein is CATSRDSPFTDTQYF.

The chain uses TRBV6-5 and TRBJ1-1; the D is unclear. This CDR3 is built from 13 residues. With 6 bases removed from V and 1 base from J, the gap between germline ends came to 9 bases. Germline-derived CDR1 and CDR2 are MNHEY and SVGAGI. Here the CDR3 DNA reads TGTGCCAGCAGACTCCAACGGAACACTGAAGCTTTCTTT. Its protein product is CASRLQRNTEAFF.